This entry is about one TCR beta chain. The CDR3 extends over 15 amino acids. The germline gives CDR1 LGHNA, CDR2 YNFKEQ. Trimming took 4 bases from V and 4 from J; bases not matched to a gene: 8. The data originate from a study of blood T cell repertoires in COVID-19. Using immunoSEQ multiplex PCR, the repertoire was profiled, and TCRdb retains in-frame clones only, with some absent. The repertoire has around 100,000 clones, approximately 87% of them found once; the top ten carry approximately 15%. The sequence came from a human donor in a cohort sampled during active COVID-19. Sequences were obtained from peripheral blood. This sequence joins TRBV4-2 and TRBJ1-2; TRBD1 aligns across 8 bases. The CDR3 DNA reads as TGTGCCAGCAGCCGTTCAACAGGGGGTTCCTATGGCTACACCTTC. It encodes CASSRSTGGSYGYTF.